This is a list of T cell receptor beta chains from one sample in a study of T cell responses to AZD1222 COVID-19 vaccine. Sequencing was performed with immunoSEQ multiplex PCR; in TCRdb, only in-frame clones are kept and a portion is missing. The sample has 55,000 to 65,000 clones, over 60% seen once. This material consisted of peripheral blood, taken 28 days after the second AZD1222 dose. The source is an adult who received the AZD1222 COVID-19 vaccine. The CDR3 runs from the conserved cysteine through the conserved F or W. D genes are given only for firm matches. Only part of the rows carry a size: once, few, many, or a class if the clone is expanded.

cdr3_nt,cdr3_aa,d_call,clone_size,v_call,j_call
TGTGCCAGCAGCGTAGGTTCCACACAGCCCCAGCATTTT,CASSVGSTQPQHF,.,.,TRBV9,TRBJ1-5
TGTGCCAGCAGCGGTGGGGCAGGGGATTATTCACCCCTCCACTTT,CASSGGAGDYSPLHF,.,few,TRBV9,TRBJ1-6
TGTGCCAGCAGTGAATACGTGGGGGGGCTAGCAGATACGCAGTATTTT,CASSEYVGGLADTQYF,.,.,TRBV2,TRBJ2-3
TGTGCCAGCAGCTTACGCGAAACAGATACGCAGTATTTT,CASSLRETDTQYF,.,.,TRBV7-8,TRBJ2-3
TGTGCCAGCAGCCCGGGGAGGGATGGGAACACCGGGGAGCTGTTTTTT,CASSPGRDGNTGELFF,TRBD2,.,TRBV7-7,TRBJ2-2
TGTGCCAGCAGCTTGGTTGGGACAGGGACGGATACGCAGTATTTT,CASSLVGTGTDTQYF,TRBD1,.,TRBV5-4,TRBJ2-3
TGTGCCAGCAGCTTAACAGGGACGCTCCCTGAAGCTTTCTTT,CASSLTGTLPEAFF,.,.,TRBV7-2,TRBJ1-1
TGTGCCAGCAGCCCTAGTGGACTAACGACCTACGAGCAGTACTTC,CASSPSGLTTYEQYF,.,.,TRBV13,TRBJ2-7
TGTGCCAGCATACAGGGGCTGGATCTGGGGCAGTATTTT,CASIQGLDLGQYF,TRBD1,.,TRBV5-5,TRBJ2-3
TGTGCCAGCAGTCCACCGGGACAGGGGGGCACTGAAGCTTTCTTT,CASSPPGQGGTEAFF,TRBD1,.,TRBV6-5,TRBJ1-1
TGTGCCAGTAGTAAAGGGATAGTTGGTGGCTACACCTTC,CASSKGIVGGYTF,.,.,TRBV19,TRBJ1-2
TGCGCCAGCGAGACAGGTCACTCCTACAATGAGCAGTTCTTC,CASETGHSYNEQFF,.,.,TRBV5-1,TRBJ2-1
TGTGCCAGCAGTCCCCTAACCCCCGGGACAGGAAACTCACCCCTCCACTTT,CASSPLTPGTGNSPLHF,TRBD1,.,TRBV27,TRBJ1-6
TGTGCCAGTAGTATTCAGCGGGGGGGGTCAGATACGCAGTATTTT,CASSIQRGGSDTQYF,TRBD2,.,TRBV19,TRBJ2-3
TGTGCCAGCAGCTCAGCCGGGACAGAGGCAAAGGGACTGTTTTTT,CASSSAGTEAKGLFF,TRBD1,.,TRBV28,TRBJ1-4
TGTGCCAGCAGCCAAAGGCTAGAATGGGTCCCCTACGAGCAGTACTTC,CASSQRLEWVPYEQYF,.,.,TRBV5-5,TRBJ2-7
TGTGCCAGCTCCCTCAGTCGTACATCCAATCAGCCCCAGCATTTT,CASSLSRTSNQPQHF,.,few,TRBV18,TRBJ1-5
TGTGCCAGCAGGTCACGCCCGATGGGCGCCTTAGGTGGCTACACCTTC,CASRSRPMGALGGYTF,.,.,TRBV28,TRBJ1-2
TGTGCCAGTAGTTGGAGCCGGGACACCGGGGAGCTGTTTTTT,CASSWSRDTGELFF,.,.,TRBV19,TRBJ2-2
TGTGCCAGCAGGGTGGGACAGGGCTACACCTTC,CASRVGQGYTF,TRBD1,.,TRBV28,TRBJ1-2
TGTGCCAGCAGCTTAAGCGGTGCGGGACTAGAGGGGGAGACCCAGTACTTC,CASSLSGAGLEGETQYF,TRBD2,.,TRBV7-3,TRBJ2-5
TGCAGCGTTGACCGGGGGGGTTGGGGCACAGATACGCAGTATTTT,CSVDRGGWGTDTQYF,TRBD2,.,TRBV29-1,TRBJ2-3
TGTGCCAGCAGCCTTGGGGGGGCCCAGGCCGGGGAGCTGTTTTTT,CASSLGGAQAGELFF,.,.,TRBV7-3,TRBJ2-2
TGTGCCAGCAGCCCTCGGGCGGGGGCCTACGAGCAGTACTTC,CASSPRAGAYEQYF,TRBD2,.,TRBV7-2,TRBJ2-7
TGTGCCAGCAGCCAAACGGGAAGCACAGATACGCAGTATTTT,CASSQTGSTDTQYF,.,.,TRBV6-2/TRBV6-3,TRBJ2-3
TGTGCCAGTAGTCCAGGGGGCAGGTACGAGCAGTACTTC,CASSPGGRYEQYF,TRBD1,.,TRBV19,TRBJ2-7
TGTGCCAGCAGCTCTCCAAGGGACACCAACTCCTACGAGCAGTACTTC,CASSSPRDTNSYEQYF,.,.,TRBV7-9,TRBJ2-7
TGTGCCAGCAGCTTGGGAGACAGGGTGTTTCAGCCCCAGCATTTT,CASSLGDRVFQPQHF,TRBD1,.,TRBV5-5,TRBJ1-5
TGCAGCGTTGGGGAGTGGTCGTCGACCCAGTACTTC,CSVGEWSSTQYF,.,.,TRBV29-1,TRBJ2-5
TGTGCCAGTAGTATCGACTCCGAGAGGTATGGCTACACCTTC,CASSIDSERYGYTF,.,.,TRBV19,TRBJ1-2
TGTGCCAGCAGCCTGGGACTAGCGGATAAGAAAACCCAGTACTTC,CASSLGLADKKTQYF,TRBD2,.,TRBV5-4,TRBJ2-5
TGCGCCAGCAGCCAATCGACAGGGGGCGATGAAGCTTTCTTT,CASSQSTGGDEAFF,TRBD1,once,TRBV4-3,TRBJ1-1
TGTGCCACCAGTGCGACCATACTAGCGGGGGCCAGCACAGATACGCAGTATTTT,CATSATILAGASTDTQYF,TRBD2,.,TRBV24-1,TRBJ2-3
TGTGCCAGTACCTACACAGGGGTAGGAACTGAAGCTTTCTTT,CASTYTGVGTEAFF,TRBD1,.,TRBV19,TRBJ1-1
TGTGCCAGCAGCTTCGGCAGGAGCTCCTACGAGCAGTACTTC,CASSFGRSSYEQYF,.,.,TRBV11-2,TRBJ2-7
TGTGCCAGCAGCAACCCTCCAGGGGTTGTCACTGAAGCTTTCTTT,CASSNPPGVVTEAFF,.,.,TRBV11-3,TRBJ1-1
TGTGCCAGCAGTCGAACTTATACCGGAAACACCATATATTTT,CASSRTYTGNTIYF,.,.,TRBV7-9,TRBJ1-3
TGTGCCAGCAGCTTCGGTAGCGGGGGGGCGGTCTACAATGAGCAGTTCTTC,CASSFGSGGAVYNEQFF,TRBD2,.,TRBV11-3,TRBJ2-1
TGCGCCAGCAGCCAAGAGGGACAGGGCAATCGTGAGCAGTTCTTC,CASSQEGQGNREQFF,TRBD1,.,TRBV4-1,TRBJ2-1
TGTGCCAGCAGCCGCGCGGCAGGCAGGGGCCCCTACGAGCAGTACTTC,CASSRAAGRGPYEQYF,.,once,TRBV11-2,TRBJ2-7
TGTGCCAGTAGTATTCGGACCCACAATGAGCAGTTCTTC,CASSIRTHNEQFF,.,.,TRBV19,TRBJ2-1
TGTGCCACCCAAGGACAGGGGAGGGGGAATGAGCAGTTCTTC,CATQGQGRGNEQFF,TRBD1,.,TRBV10-3,TRBJ2-1
TGTGCCAGCAGCAAAGGGGCAGGGTGCCGCTTCTTAGCGAACACCGGGGAGCTGTTTTTT,CASSKGAGCRFLANTGELFF,.,.,TRBV21-1,TRBJ2-2
TGTGCCAGCAGCTTAGAAGGAGGCGATCCCCAGCATTTT,CASSLEGGDPQHF,.,.,TRBV7-9,TRBJ1-5
TGTGCCAGCAGCCGACTGGGCCTTGAAGCTTTCTTT,CASSRLGLEAFF,.,.,TRBV5-5,TRBJ1-1
TGTGCCACCAGCAGAGATGTAGGGGCCAGGGAGACCCAGTACTTC,CATSRDVGARETQYF,.,once,TRBV15,TRBJ2-5
TGTGCCAGCAGCTCGACGGGACTCGGCGACACTGAAGCTTTCTTT,CASSSTGLGDTEAFF,.,once,TRBV7-9,TRBJ1-1
TGTGCCAGCAGCTGGTCAGGGGCAACTGACAATGAGCAGTTCTTC,CASSWSGATDNEQFF,.,.,TRBV7-9,TRBJ2-1
TGTGCCAGTAGGCGACAGGGGCATGATGGCTACACCTTC,CASRRQGHDGYTF,TRBD1,.,TRBV19,TRBJ1-2
TGTGCCAGCAGTTTCGGGGGCTTTAATGAGCAGTTCTTC,CASSFGGFNEQFF,.,.,TRBV12-3/TRBV12-4,TRBJ2-1